The 32 T cell receptor beta chains listed next were all sequenced from one sample in a study of CD8 T cells in Susac syndrome. RNA, at about 0.5 to 1 ug, was reverse transcribed with random hexamers. TCRdb passed the immunoSEQ multiplex PCR reads through MiXCR, listing each CDR3 protein once. The profile shows approximately 160,000 distinct CDR3 sequences, approximately 94% of them singletons. Material for sequencing was CD4+ T cells from PBMCs. These TCRs come from a human donor with multiple sclerosis.

This chain links TRBV3-1 with TRBJ2-2; D gene unclear. There are 14 residues in the CDR3. The germline gives CDR1 LGHDT, CDR2 YNNKEL (reference sequence). Trimming took 4 bases from V and 6 from J, leaving 12 bases between them. Here the CDR3 reads CASSLADPAGELFF. CDR3 nucleotides: TGTGCCAGCAGCCTTGCCGACCCGGCCGGGGAGCTGTTTTTT.

In DNA form, the CDR3 reads TGTGCCAGCAGCTCCGGACAGGTCGGCGCTAATGAAAAACTGTTTTTT. Translation gives CASSSGQVGANEKLFF. V is TRBV12-3 or TRBV12-4 and J is TRBJ1-4; 7 bases match TRBD1. The junction had 10 bases not matched to a gene; V was cut back by 6 bases and J by 3 bases. The CDR3 spans 16 residues.

The rearrangement joins TRBV4-1 to TRBJ1-5; D remains unclear. This CDR3 spans 13 amino acids. V was pared by 3 bases and J by 5 bases, with 8 bases between. Per the germline V gene, CDR1 is MGHRA and CDR2 is YSYEKL. CDR3 loop: CASSQYNDQPQHF. The CDR3 coding sequence is TGCGCCAGCAGCCAGTATAACGATCAGCCCCAGCATTTT.

This clonotype was observed a few times. The J gene is TRBJ1-4, the V gene TRBV5-1; tentatively, D is TRBD1 (5 bases). Trimming removed 4 bases at V and 6 bases at J, with 10 bases between. Germline CDR1 SGHRS, CDR2 YFSETQ. The length of the CDR3 is 13 residues. The CDR3 here is CASSGGGDEKLFF. The CDR3 DNA follows: TGCGCCAGCAGCGGGGGGGGAGATGAAAAACTGTTTTTT.

The V call is TRBV6-5, the J call TRBJ2-1; tentative D call: TRBD1 (6 bases). CDR1 is MNHEY and CDR2 is SVGAGI in the germline V gene. The V and J ends lost 1 base and 6 bases respectively, with 13 bases between them. CDR3 length: 15 residues. The CDR3 reads CASSYFGRGSNEQFF. The CDR3, as DNA: TGTGCCAGCAGTTACTTTGGCAGGGGTTCCAATGAGCAGTTCTTC.

The genes are TRBV11-3 and TRBJ2-2; D not resolved. V shed 1 base and J shed 6 bases, with 12 bases lying between them. Per germline, CDR1 SGHNT and CDR2 YENEEA. This CDR3 has 15 amino acids. CDR3 sequence (DNA): TGTGCCAGCAGCTTAGCCTTACAGCATCCCGGGGAGCTGTTTTTT. This encodes CASSLALQHPGELFF.

The chain combines TRBV18 with TRBJ2-5; 8 bases are a match to TRBD2. CDR1 is KGHSH, CDR2 LQKENI, per germline. The V gene end was trimmed by 6 bases and the J gene end by 5 bases; junction bases not matched to a gene: 8. The CDR3 sequence is 14 residues long. CDR3: CASSTPPGGETQYF. Written as DNA, the CDR3 is TGTGCCAGCTCGACCCCCCCGGGAGGGGAGACCCAGTACTTC.

V gene TRBV12-3 or TRBV12-4 combines with J gene TRBJ2-3; 9 bases are a match to TRBD2. This CDR3 is built from 16 residues. J lost 5 bases, V lost 5 bases, and 11 bases had no gene match. CDR3: CASSLGGGGRGDTQYF. The CDR3 nucleotides read TGTGCCAGCAGTCTTGGCGGGGGGGGCCGGGGAGATACGCAGTATTTT.

The chain uses TRBV5-1 and TRBJ2-7; 7 bases match TRBD1. The junction had 2 bases not matched to a gene; V was cut back by 2 bases and J by 6 bases. The CDR3 has 12 residues. CDR1 is SGHRS, CDR2 YFSETQ, per germline. The CDR3 region is CASSFDRAEQYF. In DNA form, the CDR3 reads TGCGCCAGCAGCTTCGACAGGGCCGAGCAGTACTTC.

CDR3 protein: CSVSGQTNEQFF. CDR3 bases: TGCAGCGTATCAGGGCAGACTAATGAGCAGTTCTTC. The chain joins TRBV29-1 to TRBJ2-1; weak D call: TRBD1 (5 bases). The V end was cut by 6 bases, the J end by 7 bases, with 13 bases between. Germline V gives CDR1 SQVTM, CDR2 ANQGSEA. The CDR3 spans 12 residues.

The V gene is TRBV6-5, the J gene TRBJ2-1; possible D gene TRBD1, 5 bases. The germline V gene encodes CDR1 MNHEY and CDR2 SVGAGI. The V and J ends lost 1 base and 7 bases respectively, with 11 bases between them. The CDR3 has 14 residues. CDR3 DNA: TGTGCCAGCAGTTACTTGCAGGGTCGGAATGAGCAGTTCTTC. This gives the protein CASSYLQGRNEQFF.

The chain has TRBV7-2 and TRBJ2-2, with TRBD1 matching over 10 bases. CDR1 and CDR2 from the germline V gene are SGHTA and FQGNSA. V shed 5 bases, J shed 5 bases, and the junction held 5 bases outside the gene matches. The CDR3 runs 15 residues. CDR3 nucleotides: TGTGCCAGCAGCAGACAGGGGGCAACTACCGGGGAGCTGTTTTTT. Encoded protein: CASSRQGATTGELFF.

The J gene is TRBJ2-7, the V gene TRBV19; 8 bases agree with TRBD2. J gave up 3 bases and V 6 bases, and 7 bases lay outside the gene matches. Germline V gene lookup returns CDR1 LNHDA and CDR2 SQIVND (reference sequence). This CDR3 has 14 amino acids. The CDR3 loop is CASSYSGTVYEQYF. CDR3 in DNA: TGTGCCAGTAGCTATAGCGGGACTGTCTACGAGCAGTACTTC.

The chain recombines TRBV10-3 with TRBJ2-5; no clear D gene. In germline, CDR1 is ENHRY, CDR2 SYGVKD. V was trimmed by 4 bases and J by 5 bases, leaving 14 bases between them. The CDR3 sequence is 14 residues long. CDR3 loop: CAISGVQERETQYF. CDR3 sequence (DNA): TGTGCCATCAGTGGTGTGCAGGAGCGCGAGACCCAGTACTTC.

The chain joins TRBV24-1 to TRBJ1-2, with 9 bases identical to TRBD1. The CDR3 is 14 amino acids. Germline V gene data show CDR1 as KGHDR and CDR2 as SFDVKD. V shed 3 bases, J shed 6 bases, and the junction held 4 bases outside the gene matches. The CDR3 DNA sequence: TGTGCCACCAGTGATAGGAGGGACAGGGATGGCTACACCTTC. This sequence encodes CATSDRRDRDGYTF.

This rearrangement joins TRBV6-2 or TRBV6-3 to TRBJ2-1, with D unresolved. CDR1 is MNHEY, CDR2 SVGEGT, per germline. The V gene lost 7 bases and the J gene lost 0 bases, with 10 bases spanning the gap. This CDR3 spans 14 amino acids. The CDR3 sequence: CASNSPSSYNEQFF. The CDR3 nucleotides are TGTGCCAGCAATAGTCCGAGCTCCTACAATGAGCAGTTCTTC.

The chain recombines TRBV12-3 or TRBV12-4 with TRBJ2-2; 12 bases map to TRBD2. The V gene end was trimmed by 3 bases and the J gene end by 5 bases; junction bases not matched to a gene: 1. The CDR3 length is 15 residues. The CDR3 coding sequence is TGTGCCAGCAGTTTGACTAGCGGGAGTACCGGGGAGCTGTTTTTT. This gives the protein CASSLTSGSTGELFF.

This clonotype was seen only once. The V gene is TRBV6-5, the J gene TRBJ1-2, with 7 bases lining up with TRBD1. CDR1 and CDR2 (germline): MNHEY, SVGAGI. CDR3 length: 14 residues. Trimming removed 5 bases from V and 6 bases from J; junction bases left unmatched: 9. The CDR3 spells CASSGNRDSHGYTF. CDR3 sequence (DNA): TGTGCCAGCAGTGGGAACCGGGACAGCCATGGCTACACCTTC.

The gene calls are TRBV3-1 and TRBJ1-5; D not certain. Trimming took 4 bases from V and 1 from J, leaving 11 bases between them. This CDR3 is built from 15 residues. CDR1 and CDR2 from the germline V gene are LGHDT and YNNKEL (reference sequence). The DNA for the CDR3 is TGTGCCAGCAGCCCTAGTGGGAGGAGCAATCAGCCCCAGCATTTT. Amino acid sequence: CASSPSGRSNQPQHF.

The rearrangement uses TRBV20-1 and TRBJ1-2, with D unresolved. Trimming removed 2 bases from V and 4 bases from J, with 11 bases in between. Germline lookup yields CDR1 DFQATT and CDR2 SNEGSKA (reference sequence). The CDR3 is 13 residues long. The CDR3 coding sequence is TGCAGTGCTAGATACAGACGAAGCTATGGCTACACCTTC. Encoded protein: CSARYRRSYGYTF.

CDR3 in amino acids: CSAGVRDRGWLDTQYF. In DNA form, the CDR3 reads TGCAGTGCTGGGGTGCGGGACAGGGGTTGGTTAGATACGCAGTATTTT. The chain employs TRBV20-1 and TRBJ2-3, with 10 bases matching TRBD1. Germline V gives CDR1 DFQATT, CDR2 SNEGSKA (reference sequence). The CDR3 runs to 16 residues. The V gene end was trimmed by 5 bases and the J gene end by 5 bases; junction bases not matched to a gene: 13.

The rearrangement joins TRBV20-1 to TRBJ2-3; 7 bases are shared with TRBD2. The CDR3 runs to 15 residues. CDR1 is DFQATT, CDR2 SNEGSKA, per germline (reference sequence). J was trimmed by 2 bases and V by 0 bases; bases with no gene match: 5. CDR3 region: CSARDASGNTDTQYF. The CDR3 region has the DNA TGCAGTGCTAGAGATGCTAGCGGTAACACAGATACGCAGTATTTT.

The chain uses TRBV7-2 and TRBJ2-5; tentatively, D is TRBD1 (6 bases). This CDR3 region has 15 residues. Trimming left V 4 bases short and J 7 bases short, with 19 bases between. Germline-derived CDR1 and CDR2 are SGHTA and FQGNSA. This CDR3 reads CASSSDRSHSVTQYF. The CDR3 DNA reads TGTGCCAGCAGCTCCGACAGGAGTCACTCGGTGACCCAGTACTTC.

The rearrangement links TRBV11-2 to TRBJ2-5; 10 nucleotides match TRBD2. Germline CDR1 is SGHAT and CDR2 is FQNNGV. CDR3 length: 14 residues. V lost 5 bases to trimming and J lost 3 bases; unmatched junction nucleotides: 3. The CDR3 DNA is TGTGCCAGCAGCGGACTAGCGGCTAAAGAGACCCAGTACTTC. Amino acid sequence: CASSGLAAKETQYF.

The chain has TRBV12-3 or TRBV12-4 and TRBJ1-5; 8 bases match TRBD1. After removal of 6 bases from V and 4 bases from J, the junction contained 14 bases not matched to a gene. The CDR3 sequence is 17 residues long. The DNA for the CDR3 is TGTGCCAGCAGGTCCGGGGACAGGATGGCCTGGAATCAGCCCCAGCATTTT. Amino acid sequence: CASRSGDRMAWNQPQHF.

The rearrangement uses TRBV6-1 and TRBJ1-2; a weak D match, TRBD1 (5 bases). Between the trimmed V and J ends, which lost 6 bases and 2 bases, there was a span of 25 bases. Germline CDR1 MNHNS, CDR2 SASEGT. This CDR3 has 18 amino acids. CDR3 region: CASSLIAGAGPGNYGYTF. The CDR3 nucleotides are TGTGCCAGCAGCCTTATAGCTGGTGCGGGACCGGGAAACTATGGCTACACCTTC.

The chain has TRBV18 and TRBJ2-3; either TRBD1 or TRBD2 may supply D (5 bases each). The length of the CDR3 is 14 residues. Deletions cut 7 bases from V and 2 bases from J, with 13 bases between. Per the germline V gene, CDR1 is KGHSH and CDR2 is LQKENI. CDR3 residues: CASCRDRFTDTQYF. In DNA form, the CDR3 reads TGTGCCAGCTGCCGGGACCGATTCACAGATACGCAGTATTTT.

CDR3 loop: CASRGVGDIQYF. DNA of the CDR3: TGTGCCAGTAGAGGGGTAGGAGACATTCAGTACTTC. This rearrangement joins TRBV19 to TRBJ2-4, with D tentatively TRBD1 (5 bases). The CDR3 length is 12 residues. Trimming pared 6 bases from V and 8 bases from J, leaving 11 bases between. CDR1 and CDR2 (germline): LNHDA, SQIVND (reference sequence). Drawing the rest from reference TRBV19 and TRBJ2-4, the complete variable domain is DGGITQSPKYLFRKEGQNVTLSCEQNLNHDAMYWYRQDPGQGLRLIYYSQIVNDFQKGDIAEGYSVSREKKESFPLTVTSAQKNPTAFYLCASRGVGDIQYFGAGTRLSVL.

J is TRBJ1-3 and V is TRBV3-1; D is uncertain. Germline values: CDR1 LGHDT, CDR2 YNNKEL (reference sequence). This CDR3 has 12 residues. Deletions cut 0 bases from V and 12 bases from J, with 9 bases between. CDR3 loop: CASSQDFRHIYF. For the CDR3, the DNA is TGTGCCAGCAGCCAAGATTTCAGGCACATATATTTT.

This clonotype has a single count. The chain joins TRBV6-5 to TRBJ2-7; D is undetermined. V was cut by 2 bases and J by 9 bases, with 14 bases left in between. This CDR3 spans 13 amino acids. The germline V gene encodes CDR1 MNHEY and CDR2 SVGAGI. For the CDR3, the DNA is TGTGCCAGCAGTTACACTCCGGGCGTCGTGCAGTACTTC. This sequence encodes CASSYTPGVVQYF.

V and J are TRBV27 and TRBJ2-4, with a possible D match to TRBD2 (6 bases). The length of the CDR3 is 20 residues. Trimming took off 2 bases at V and 0 bases at J, with 23 bases between the two ends. Germline V gene data show CDR1 as MNHEY and CDR2 as SMNVEV (reference sequence). The CDR3 nucleotides read TGTGCCAGCAGTTTACGCCCTCCCGCGGGGCCGATCTTAGCCAAAAACATTCAGTACTTC. Its translation is CASSLRPPAGPILAKNIQYF.

The CDR3 protein is CSVFPWGDRGQETQYF. The DNA of the CDR3 is TGCAGCGTTTTTCCCTGGGGGGATAGGGGCCAAGAGACCCAGTACTTC. This sequence joins TRBV29-1 and TRBJ2-5; D might be TRBD2 (6 bases). Germline CDR1 and CDR2: SQVTM and ANQGSEA. The V and J ends lost 5 bases and 1 base respectively, with 20 bases between them. The CDR3 has 16 residues. The whole variable domain, filled in from reference TRBV29-1 and TRBJ2-5, reads SAVISQKPSRDICQRGTSLTIQCQVDSQVTMMFWYRQQPGQSLTLIATANQGSEATYESGFVIDKFPISRPNLTFSTLTVSNMSPEDSSIYLCSVFPWGDRGQETQYFGPGTRLLVL.